A single sample is the source of the 7 T cell receptor beta chains below, sequenced in a study of persistence of HIV-infected CD4 T cells. Lysates of CMV-infected fibroblasts at approximately 10 ug/mL stimulated these cells. CD40L-negative CD69-negative CD45RO-high memory CD4+ T cells were sorted as populations depleted of antigen-responding cells. This was the immunoSEQ version 4 assay in survey mode. The data were produced by immunoSEQ multiplex PCR, yet TCRdb's version contains in-frame clones alone and is incomplete. The data show 30,000 to 45,000 clones, with more than 70% seen just once and 1.5% to 2% held by the top ten. Their antigens are not known. Specimen: CD4+ T cells sorted from PBMCs after approximately 18-hour stimulation, collected from a patient who received antiretroviral therapy. The receptors were gathered from an adult man with HIV who was CMV-seropositive.

DNA for the CDR3: TGTGCCAGCAGCTTGGACAGTGAGTCCTACGAGCAGTACTTC. Translation gives CASSLDSESYEQYF. The chain has TRBV7-8 and TRBJ2-7; tentatively, D is TRBD1 (6 bases). The length of the CDR3 is 14 residues. The V end was cut by 3 bases, the J end by 1 base, with 10 bases between. The germline CDR1 and CDR2 sequences are SGHVS and FQNEAQ.

The chain carries TRBV10-2 and TRBJ1-2; D is possibly TRBD1 (5 bases). Trimming shortened V by 3 bases and J by 1 base, and 12 bases separated the two germline ends. Germline V CDR1 and CDR2: WSHSY, SAAADI. The CDR3 extends over 15 amino acids. This CDR3 reads CASSDGGRGNYGYTF. CDR3 in DNA: TGCGCCAGCAGTGATGGGGGTAGGGGTAACTATGGCTACACCTTC.

CDR3 amino acids: CASSERVGNTIYF. The CDR3 DNA reads TGTGCCAGCAGTGAACGGGTTGGAAACACCATATATTTT. The rearrangement links TRBV2 to TRBJ1-3, with no clear D. The length of the CDR3 is 13 residues. Trimming took 2 bases from V and 3 from J, leaving 5 bases between them. Germline CDR1 is SNHLY and CDR2 is FYNNEI. The full variable domain, rest sourced from reference TRBV2 and TRBJ1-3, is EPEVTQTPSHQVTQMGQEVILRCVPISNHLYFYWYRQILGQKVEFLVSFYNNEISEKSEIFDDQFSVERPDGSNFTLKIRSTKLEDSAMYFCASSERVGNTIYFGEGSWLTVV.

The chain carries TRBV4-1 and TRBJ1-5; 8 bases are shared with TRBD1. The V segment lost 4 bases and the J segment 2 bases; nucleotides outside the gene matches: 7. The length of the CDR3 is 16 residues. Germline CDR1 MGHRA, CDR2 YSYEKL. The CDR3 bases are TGCGCCAGCAGCCCCGACAGGGGAGGGGGCAATCAGCCCCAGCATTTT. It translates to CASSPDRGGGNQPQHF.

The V and J genes are TRBV3-1 (or the pseudogene TRBV3-2) and TRBJ2-5, with D possibly matching TRBD1 (5 bases). This CDR3 has 15 residues. CDR1 and CDR2 (germline): LGHDT, YNNKEL (reference sequence). Trimming stripped 1 base from V and 4 bases from J, with 13 bases between. The CDR3 sequence is CASSQGVGRGETQYF. In DNA, the CDR3 is TGTGCCAGCAGCCAAGGGGTGGGAAGGGGAGAGACCCAGTACTTC.

This chain joins TRBV29-1 and TRBJ1-3, with D maybe TRBD1 (5 bases). CDR1 is SQVTM and CDR2 is ANQGSEA in the germline V gene. The CDR3 extends over 15 amino acids. The V and J ends lost 4 bases and 3 bases respectively, with 16 bases between them. CDR3 in amino acids: CSVATSGIGGNTIYF. The DNA of the CDR3 is TGCAGCGTTGCTACTTCAGGGATAGGTGGAAACACCATATATTTT. The full variable domain, in which reference TRBV29-1 and TRBJ1-3 provide the parts outside the CDR3, is SAVISQKPSRDICQRGTSLTIQCQVDSQVTMMFWYRQQPGQSLTLIATANQGSEATYESGFVIDKFPISRPNLTFSTLTVSNMSPEDSSIYLCSVATSGIGGNTIYFGEGSWLTVV.

The CDR3 is CASSQGVYGYTF. CDR3 sequence (DNA): TGTGCCAGCAGCCAAGGCGTCTATGGCTACACCTTC. This chain uses TRBV3-1 (or the pseudogene TRBV3-2) with TRBJ1-2; no clear D gene. This CDR3 has 12 residues. V lost 1 base and J lost 4, with 4 bases in between. Germline loops: CDR1 LGHDT, CDR2 YNNKEL (reference sequence).